The 16 T cell receptor beta chains reported below all come from one sample, sequenced in a study of T cells in localized non-small cell lung cancer. Clones were read by immunoSEQ multiplex PCR, and TCRdb kept only the in-frame ones, dropping some. Of about 33,000 clones detected, 85% to 95% appear once; the ten largest clones hold roughly 6.9%. The starting material was peripheral blood, obtained before any cancer treatment. The receptors derive from a female donor older than 55 with stage I lung adenocarcinoma.

CDR3 amino acids: CASSVESGGRGYTF. The CDR3 coding sequence is TGTGCCAGCAGCGTAGAATCCGGGGGGAGAGGCTACACCTTC. The chain employs TRBV9 and TRBJ1-2; a possible D gene is TRBD1 (5 bases). Germline loops: CDR1 SGDLS, CDR2 YYNGEE. V was clipped by 0 bases and J by 8 bases, with 14 bases between them. The CDR3 covers 14 residues.

This clone came up once. The chain couples TRBV5-4 to TRBJ1-2; a possible D gene is TRBD1 (5 bases). Germline loops: CDR1 SGHNT, CDR2 YYREEE (reference sequence). There are 13 residues in the CDR3. V was trimmed by 4 bases and J by 4 bases, leaving 11 bases between them. The CDR3 sequence: CASSDDSIYGYTF. The DNA of the CDR3 is TGTGCCAGCAGCGATGACAGCATCTATGGCTACACCTTC.

V is TRBV5-1 and J is TRBJ1-2, with a possible D match to TRBD1 (6 bases). Germline loops: CDR1 SGHRS, CDR2 YFSETQ. The CDR3 totals 14 residues. V gave up 4 bases and J gave up 5 bases, with 15 bases separating them. The CDR3 DNA is TGCGCCAGCAGCCCGGACGGGGGGCGTTATGGCTACACCTTC. Residues: CASSPDGGRYGYTF.

The V gene is TRBV6-5, the J gene TRBJ2-5; 8 bases agree with TRBD2. This CDR3 has 14 amino acids. The J segment lost 5 bases and the V segment lost 0 bases, leaving 2 bases of the junction unmatched. CDR1 and CDR2 from the germline V gene are MNHEY and SVGAGI. The CDR3 spells CASSYSTGGETQYF. DNA for the CDR3: TGTGCCAGCAGTTACTCGACGGGGGGGGAGACCCAGTACTTC.

The genes are TRBV19 and TRBJ1-1; the D is unclear. V lost 8 bases and J 1 base, leaving 14 bases between the germline ends. This CDR3 is built from 14 residues. From germline, CDR1 is LNHDA and CDR2 SQIVND (reference sequence). The CDR3 here is CASSRGRTNTEAFF. DNA of the CDR3: TGTGCCAGTTCCCGAGGGCGGACGAACACTGAAGCTTTCTTT.

The CDR3 DNA sequence: TGTGCCAGCTCTGTTGGTGGAGGGAAGGGTGGCAATCAGCCCCAGCATTTT. This encodes CASSVGGGKGGNQPQHF. This rearrangement joins TRBV18 to TRBJ1-5; D gene unclear. V lost 6 bases, J lost 2 bases, and 20 bases lay in between. This CDR3 contains 17 residues. Germline CDR1 and CDR2: KGHSH and LQKENI.

This clone was seen once. The rearrangement links TRBV9 to TRBJ2-3; 8 bases map to TRBD1. Germline-derived CDR1 and CDR2 are SGDLS and YYNGEE. CDR3 length: 15 residues. With 4 bases clipped from V and 4 bases from J, the junction kept 8 bases outside the gene matches. CDR3 sequence: CASSPPGGLPDTQYF. The CDR3 DNA is TGTGCCAGCAGCCCCCCAGGGGGCCTCCCAGATACGCAGTATTTT.

This rearrangement joins TRBV11-1 to TRBJ2-5; 9 nucleotides agree with TRBD1. Germline V lookup: CDR1 SGHAT, CDR2 FQDESV (reference sequence). V lost 3 bases and J lost 4; bases outside the gene matches: 9. This CDR3 comprises 16 residues. CDR3 in amino acids: CASSLTGGQGIETQYF. The CDR3 bases are TGTGCCAGCAGCTTGACGGGGGGACAGGGTATAGAGACCCAGTACTTC.

The chain has TRBV11-3 and TRBJ1-1, with a possible D match to TRBD1 (6 bases). Germline CDR1 and CDR2: SGHNT and YENEEA. This CDR3 spans 14 amino acids. V was shortened by 3 bases and J by 1 base, with 9 bases between the two germline ends. The CDR3 here is CASSLGHRNTEAFF. The CDR3 coding sequence is TGTGCCAGCAGCTTGGGACATAGGAACACTGAAGCTTTCTTT.

The chain carries TRBV5-1 and TRBJ2-3; 7 nucleotides agree with TRBD1. The CDR3 contains 15 residues. Germline lookup yields CDR1 SGHRS and CDR2 YFSETQ. V was clipped by 0 bases and J by 1 base; unmatched bases: 2. CDR3 bases: TGCGCCAGCAGCTTGGAGGGGGCCCGCACAGATACGCAGTATTTT. Translation gives CASSLEGARTDTQYF.

The chain combines TRBV6-1 with TRBJ1-5, with D possibly matching TRBD1 (5 bases). V lost 8 bases and J 11 bases, leaving 25 bases between the germline ends. Germline lookup yields CDR1 MNHNS and CDR2 SASEGT. The CDR3 is 15 amino acids. This CDR3 reads CASYEGGQGRGSQHF. Written as DNA, the CDR3 is TGTGCCAGCTACGAGGGAGGGCAGGGTCGTGGGTCCCAGCATTTT.

The chain combines TRBV15 with TRBJ1-1, with 8 bases identical to TRBD1. CDR3 length equals 18 residues. Germline assignment: CDR1 LNHNV and CDR2 YYDKDF (reference sequence). Losses at the gene ends were 0 bases for V and 0 bases for J; bases not matched to a gene: 9. Written as DNA, the CDR3 is TGTGCCACCAGCAGAGAGCCCGGGACAGGACCCATGAACACTGAAGCTTTCTTT. Its protein is CATSREPGTGPMNTEAFF.

The chain joins TRBV6-5 to TRBJ1-3; D may be TRBD1 (5 bases). The CDR3 has 14 amino acids. CDR1 and CDR2 from the germline V gene are MNHEY and SVGAGI. V was shortened by 2 bases and J by 1 base, with 6 bases between the two germline ends. The DNA for the CDR3 is TGTGCCAGCAGTTACCAGGGATCTGGAAACACCATATATTTT. Translated, it gives CASSYQGSGNTIYF.

CDR3 protein: CASSLYTGTYEQYF. For the CDR3, the DNA is TGCGCCAGCAGCTTATATACAGGGACCTACGAGCAGTACTTC. J is TRBJ2-7 and V is TRBV5-1; D may be TRBD1 (6 bases). Germline-derived CDR1 and CDR2 are SGHRS and YFSETQ. Trimming pared 2 bases from V and 2 bases from J, leaving 11 bases between. The CDR3 has 14 amino acids.

The chain recombines TRBV2 with TRBJ2-3, with 7 bases lining up with TRBD1. Germline V gives CDR1 SNHLY, CDR2 FYNNEI. The J segment lost 3 bases and the V segment lost 3 bases, leaving 3 bases of the junction unmatched. The CDR3 spans 14 residues. The CDR3 sequence is CASSEGQSTDTQYF. CDR3 sequence (DNA): TGTGCCAGCAGTGAGGGACAGAGTACAGATACGCAGTATTTT.

This clone is a singleton in its sample. This chain connects TRBV7-8 to TRBJ2-1; TRBD2 matches at 10 bases. The ends lost 6 bases at V and 9 bases at J; junction bases unmatched: 11. The V gene's germline CDR1 is SGHVS and CDR2 FQNEAQ. CDR3 length: 15 residues. Written as DNA, the CDR3 is TGTGCCAGCAGGCCCGGACTAGCGGACGTCACTGAGCAGTTCTTC. Encoded protein: CASRPGLADVTEQFF.